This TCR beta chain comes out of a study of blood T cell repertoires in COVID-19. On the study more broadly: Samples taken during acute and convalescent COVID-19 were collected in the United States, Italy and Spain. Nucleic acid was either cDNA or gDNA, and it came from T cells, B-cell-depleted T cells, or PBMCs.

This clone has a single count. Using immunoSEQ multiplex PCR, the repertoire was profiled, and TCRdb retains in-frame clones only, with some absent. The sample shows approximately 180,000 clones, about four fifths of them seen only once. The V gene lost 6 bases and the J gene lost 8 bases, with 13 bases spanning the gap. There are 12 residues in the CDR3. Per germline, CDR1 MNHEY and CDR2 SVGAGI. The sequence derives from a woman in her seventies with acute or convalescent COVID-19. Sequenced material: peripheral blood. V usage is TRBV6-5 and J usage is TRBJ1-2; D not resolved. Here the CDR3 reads CASRDSLEGYTF. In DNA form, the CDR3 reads TGTGCCAGCAGGGACTCCCTGGAGGGCTACACCTTC.